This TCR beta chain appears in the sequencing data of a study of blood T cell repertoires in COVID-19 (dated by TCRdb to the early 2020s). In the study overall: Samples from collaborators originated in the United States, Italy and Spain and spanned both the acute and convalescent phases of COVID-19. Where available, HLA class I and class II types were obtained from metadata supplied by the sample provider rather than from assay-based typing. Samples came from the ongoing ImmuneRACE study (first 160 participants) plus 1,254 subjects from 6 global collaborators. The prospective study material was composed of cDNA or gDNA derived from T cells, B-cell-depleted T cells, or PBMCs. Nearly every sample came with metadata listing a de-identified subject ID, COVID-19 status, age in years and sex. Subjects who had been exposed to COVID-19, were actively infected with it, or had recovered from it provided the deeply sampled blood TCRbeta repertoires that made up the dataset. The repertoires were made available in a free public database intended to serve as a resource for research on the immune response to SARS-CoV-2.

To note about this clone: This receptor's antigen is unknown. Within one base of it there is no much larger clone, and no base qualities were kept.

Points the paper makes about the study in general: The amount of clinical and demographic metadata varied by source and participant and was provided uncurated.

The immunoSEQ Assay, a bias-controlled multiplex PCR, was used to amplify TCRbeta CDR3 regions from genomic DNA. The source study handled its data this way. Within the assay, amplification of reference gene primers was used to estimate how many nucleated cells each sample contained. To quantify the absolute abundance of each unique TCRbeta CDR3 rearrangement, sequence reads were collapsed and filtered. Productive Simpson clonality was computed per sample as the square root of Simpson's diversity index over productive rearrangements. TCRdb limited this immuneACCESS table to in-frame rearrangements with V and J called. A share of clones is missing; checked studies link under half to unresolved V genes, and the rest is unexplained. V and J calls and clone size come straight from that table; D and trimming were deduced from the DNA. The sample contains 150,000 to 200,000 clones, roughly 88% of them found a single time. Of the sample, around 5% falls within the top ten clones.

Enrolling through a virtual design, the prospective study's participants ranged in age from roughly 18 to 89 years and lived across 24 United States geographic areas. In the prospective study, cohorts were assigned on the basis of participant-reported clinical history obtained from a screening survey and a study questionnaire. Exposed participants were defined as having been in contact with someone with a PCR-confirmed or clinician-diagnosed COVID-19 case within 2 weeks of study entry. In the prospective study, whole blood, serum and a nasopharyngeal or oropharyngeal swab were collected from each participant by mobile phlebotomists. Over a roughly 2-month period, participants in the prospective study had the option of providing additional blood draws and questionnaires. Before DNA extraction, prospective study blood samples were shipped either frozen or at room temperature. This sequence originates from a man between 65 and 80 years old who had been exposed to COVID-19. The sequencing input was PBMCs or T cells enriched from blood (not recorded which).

The CDR3 loop reads CASGVSYGYTF. The sequence in DNA is TGTGCCAGCGGAGTATCTTATGGCTACACCTTC. This receptor chain uses TRBV6-1 and TRBJ1-2, with the D gene uncertain. Including the terminal cysteine and phenylalanine, the CDR3 comprises 11 residues. The entry retains the CDR3 DNA only, 33 bases that are in frame from base 1. The V and J ends are trimmed by 8 bases and 5 bases, leaving 9 bases between them. The germline V gene supplies CDR1 MNHNS and CDR2 SASEGT.